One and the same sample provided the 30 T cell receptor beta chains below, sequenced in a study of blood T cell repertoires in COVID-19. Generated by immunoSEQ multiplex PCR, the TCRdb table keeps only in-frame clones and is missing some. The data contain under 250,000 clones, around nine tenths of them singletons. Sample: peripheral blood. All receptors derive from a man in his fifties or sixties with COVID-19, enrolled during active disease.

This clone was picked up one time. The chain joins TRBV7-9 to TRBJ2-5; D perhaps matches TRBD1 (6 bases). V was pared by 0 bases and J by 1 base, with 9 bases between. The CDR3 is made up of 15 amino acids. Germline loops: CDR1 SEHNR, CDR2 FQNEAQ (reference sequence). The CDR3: CASSLAQGPQETQYF. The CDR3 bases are TGTGCCAGCAGCTTAGCGCAGGGGCCCCAAGAGACCCAGTACTTC.

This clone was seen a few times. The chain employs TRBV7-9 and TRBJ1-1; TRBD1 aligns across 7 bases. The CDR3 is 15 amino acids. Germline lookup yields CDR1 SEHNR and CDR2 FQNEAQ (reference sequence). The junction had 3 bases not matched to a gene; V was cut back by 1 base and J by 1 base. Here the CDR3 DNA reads TGTGCCAGCAGCTTAGAGACAGGGACGAACACTGAAGCTTTCTTT. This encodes CASSLETGTNTEAFF.

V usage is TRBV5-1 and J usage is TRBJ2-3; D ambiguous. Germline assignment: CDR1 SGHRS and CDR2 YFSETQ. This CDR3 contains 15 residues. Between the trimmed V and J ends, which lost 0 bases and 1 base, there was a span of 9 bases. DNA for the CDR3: TGCGCCAGCAGCTTGGAACAACTACGCACAGATACGCAGTATTTT. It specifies CASSLEQLRTDTQYF. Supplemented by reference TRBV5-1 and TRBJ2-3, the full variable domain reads KAGVTQTPRYLIKTRGQQVTLSCSPISGHRSVSWYQQTPGQGLQFLFEYFSETQRNKGNFPGRFSGRQFSNSRSEMNVSTLELGDSALYLCASSLEQLRTDTQYFGPGTRLTVL.

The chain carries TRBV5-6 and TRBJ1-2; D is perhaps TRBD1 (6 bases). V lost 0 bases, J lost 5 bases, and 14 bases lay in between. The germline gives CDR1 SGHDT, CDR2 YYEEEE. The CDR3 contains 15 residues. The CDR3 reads CASSLGPTGTYGYTF. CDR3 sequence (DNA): TGTGCCAGCAGCTTGGGCCCGACAGGAACGTATGGCTACACCTTC.

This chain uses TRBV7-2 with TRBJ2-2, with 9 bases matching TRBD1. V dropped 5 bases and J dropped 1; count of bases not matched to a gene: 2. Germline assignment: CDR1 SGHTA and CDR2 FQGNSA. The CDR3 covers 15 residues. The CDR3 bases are TGTGCCAGCAGCAAGACAGGGGGGAACACCGGGGAGCTGTTTTTT. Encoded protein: CASSKTGGNTGELFF.

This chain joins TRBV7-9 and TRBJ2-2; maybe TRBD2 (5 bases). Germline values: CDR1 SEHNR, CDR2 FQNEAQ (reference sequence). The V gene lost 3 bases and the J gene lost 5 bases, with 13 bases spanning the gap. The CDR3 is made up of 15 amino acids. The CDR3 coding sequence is TGTGCCAGCAGCTTCTCGGGGTCGGGGACCGGGGAGCTGTTTTTT. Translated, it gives CASSFSGSGTGELFF.

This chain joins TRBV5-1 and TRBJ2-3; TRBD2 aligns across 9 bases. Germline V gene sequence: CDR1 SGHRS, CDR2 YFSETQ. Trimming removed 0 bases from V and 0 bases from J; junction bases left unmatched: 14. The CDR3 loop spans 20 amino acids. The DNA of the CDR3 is TGCGCCAGCAGCTTGGCCTCTAGCGGGGCGCCCCTGGGGAGCACAGATACGCAGTATTTT. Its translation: CASSLASSGAPLGSTDTQYF.

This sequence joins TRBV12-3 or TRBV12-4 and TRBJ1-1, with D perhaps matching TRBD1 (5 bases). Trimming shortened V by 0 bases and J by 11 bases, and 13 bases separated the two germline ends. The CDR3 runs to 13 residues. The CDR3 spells CASSLAGGLDAFF. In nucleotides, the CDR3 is TGTGCCAGCAGTTTAGCGGGGGGGTTAGATGCTTTCTTT.

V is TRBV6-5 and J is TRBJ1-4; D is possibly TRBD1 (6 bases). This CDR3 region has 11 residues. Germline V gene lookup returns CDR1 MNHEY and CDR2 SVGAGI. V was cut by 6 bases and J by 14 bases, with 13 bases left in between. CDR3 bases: TGTGCCAGCAGACAGGGCCAAATCCTGTTTTTT. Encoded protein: CASRQGQILFF.

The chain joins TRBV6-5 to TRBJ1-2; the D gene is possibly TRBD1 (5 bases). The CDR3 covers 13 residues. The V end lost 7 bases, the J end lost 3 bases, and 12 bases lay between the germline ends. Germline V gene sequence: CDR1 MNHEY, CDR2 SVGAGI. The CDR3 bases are TGTGCCAGCACCGTAGGGGTGGACTATGGCTACACCTTC. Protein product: CASTVGVDYGYTF.

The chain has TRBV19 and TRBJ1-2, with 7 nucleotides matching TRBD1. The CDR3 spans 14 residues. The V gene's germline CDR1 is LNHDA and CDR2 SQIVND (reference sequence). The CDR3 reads CAAEAEQGNYGYTF. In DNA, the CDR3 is TGTGCAGCAGAGGCCGAACAGGGGAACTATGGCTACACCTTC.

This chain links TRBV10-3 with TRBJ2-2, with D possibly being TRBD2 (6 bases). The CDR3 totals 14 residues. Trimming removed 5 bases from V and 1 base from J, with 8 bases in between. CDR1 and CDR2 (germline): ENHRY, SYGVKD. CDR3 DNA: TGTGCCATCAGTTTGCGGGAGAACACCGGGGAGCTGTTTTTT. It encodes CAISLRENTGELFF.

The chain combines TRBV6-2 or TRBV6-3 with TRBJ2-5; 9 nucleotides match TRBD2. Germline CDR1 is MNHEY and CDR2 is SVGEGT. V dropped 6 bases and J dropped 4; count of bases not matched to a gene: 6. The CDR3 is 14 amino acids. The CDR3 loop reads CASRPSGVGETQYF. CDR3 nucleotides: TGTGCCAGCAGACCTAGCGGGGTCGGAGAGACCCAGTACTTC.

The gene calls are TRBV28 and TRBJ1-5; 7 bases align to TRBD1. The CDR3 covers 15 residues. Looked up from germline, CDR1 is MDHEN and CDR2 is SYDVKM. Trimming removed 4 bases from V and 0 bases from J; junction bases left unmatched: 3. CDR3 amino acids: CASSYGTASNQPQHF. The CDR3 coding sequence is TGTGCCAGCAGTTACGGGACAGCTAGCAATCAGCCCCAGCATTTT.

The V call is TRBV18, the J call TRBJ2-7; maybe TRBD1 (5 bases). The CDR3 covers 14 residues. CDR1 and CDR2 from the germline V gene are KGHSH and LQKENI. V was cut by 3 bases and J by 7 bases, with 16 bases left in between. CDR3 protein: CASSPPDTSREQYF. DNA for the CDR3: TGTGCCAGCTCACCGCCGGACACCTCGAGAGAGCAGTACTTC.

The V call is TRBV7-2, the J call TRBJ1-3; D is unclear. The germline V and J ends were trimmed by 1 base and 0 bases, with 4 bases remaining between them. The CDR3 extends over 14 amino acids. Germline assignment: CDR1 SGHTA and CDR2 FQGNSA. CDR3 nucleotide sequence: TGTGCCAGCAGCTTAGACAGCTCTGGAAACACCATATATTTT. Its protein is CASSLDSSGNTIYF.

CDR3 coding DNA: TGTGCCACCAGCAGAGATGTGGGGGCTGTCTATGGCTACACCTTC. Residues: CATSRDVGAVYGYTF. The genes are TRBV15 and TRBJ1-2; possible D gene TRBD1, 6 bases. From germline, CDR1 is LNHNV and CDR2 YYDKDF (reference sequence). Between the trimmed V and J ends, which lost 0 bases and 4 bases, there was a span of 12 bases. The CDR3 extends over 15 amino acids.

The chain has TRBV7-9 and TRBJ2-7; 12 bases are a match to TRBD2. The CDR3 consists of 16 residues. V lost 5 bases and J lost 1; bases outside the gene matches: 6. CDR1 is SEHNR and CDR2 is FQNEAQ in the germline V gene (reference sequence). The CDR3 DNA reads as TGTGCCAGCAGCCCGACTAGCGGGAGTACATCCTACGAGCAGTACTTC. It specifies CASSPTSGSTSYEQYF.

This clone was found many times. CDR3: CASSLYSGLADLTDTQYF. The CDR3 DNA is TGTGCCAGCAGCTTGTATTCGGGACTAGCGGACCTGACAGATACGCAGTATTTT. This chain connects TRBV7-2 to TRBJ2-3; 11 bases match TRBD2. J gave up 3 bases and V 3 bases, and 11 bases lay outside the gene matches. The CDR3 covers 18 residues. Germline CDR1 is SGHTA and CDR2 is FQGNSA.

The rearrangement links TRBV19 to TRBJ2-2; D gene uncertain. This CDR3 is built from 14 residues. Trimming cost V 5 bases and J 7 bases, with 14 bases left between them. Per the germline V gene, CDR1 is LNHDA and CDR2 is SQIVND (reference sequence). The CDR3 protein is CASSASGVGGELFF. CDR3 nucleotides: TGTGCCAGTAGTGCTTCAGGTGTGGGCGGGGAGCTGTTTTTT.

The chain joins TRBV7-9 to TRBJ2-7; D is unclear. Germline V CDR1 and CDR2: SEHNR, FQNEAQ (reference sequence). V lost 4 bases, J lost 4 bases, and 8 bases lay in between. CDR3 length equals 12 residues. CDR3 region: CASSYDGYEQYF. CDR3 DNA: TGTGCCAGCAGCTACGACGGGTACGAGCAGTACTTC.

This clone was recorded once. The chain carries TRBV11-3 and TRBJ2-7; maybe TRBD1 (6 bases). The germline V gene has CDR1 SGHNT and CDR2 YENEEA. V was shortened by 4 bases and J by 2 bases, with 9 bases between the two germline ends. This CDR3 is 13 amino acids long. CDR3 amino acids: CASSWGLTYEQYF. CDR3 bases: TGTGCCAGCAGCTGGGGGCTTACCTACGAGCAGTACTTC.

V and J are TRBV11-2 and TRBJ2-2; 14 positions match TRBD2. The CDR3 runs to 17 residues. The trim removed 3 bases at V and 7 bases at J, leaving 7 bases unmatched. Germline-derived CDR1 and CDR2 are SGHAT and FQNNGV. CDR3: CASSFRLAGGGGGELFF. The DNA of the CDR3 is TGTGCCAGCAGCTTCCGACTAGCGGGAGGGGGAGGCGGGGAGCTGTTTTTT.

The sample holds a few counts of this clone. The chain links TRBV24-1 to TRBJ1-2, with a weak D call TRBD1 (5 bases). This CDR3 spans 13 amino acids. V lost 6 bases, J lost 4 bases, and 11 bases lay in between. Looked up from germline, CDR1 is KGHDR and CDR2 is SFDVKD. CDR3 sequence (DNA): TGTGCCACCAGTCCAGGGACTACCTATGGCTACACCTTC. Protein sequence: CATSPGTTYGYTF.

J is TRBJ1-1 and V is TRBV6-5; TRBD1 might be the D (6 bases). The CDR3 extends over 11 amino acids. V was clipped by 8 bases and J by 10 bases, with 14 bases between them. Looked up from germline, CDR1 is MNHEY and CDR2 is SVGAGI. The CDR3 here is CASEYRERAFF. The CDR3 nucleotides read TGTGCCAGCGAATACAGGGAGAGAGCTTTCTTT.

The CDR3 region is CSVSKEGGFLQFF. The DNA for the CDR3 is TGCAGCGTCTCTAAGGAAGGGGGCTTTTTGCAGTTCTTC. The gene calls are TRBV29-1 and TRBJ2-1; 7 bases map to TRBD1. The CDR3 totals 13 residues. V lost 6 bases to trimming and J lost 12 bases; unmatched junction nucleotides: 14. Per germline, CDR1 SQVTM and CDR2 ANQGSEA.

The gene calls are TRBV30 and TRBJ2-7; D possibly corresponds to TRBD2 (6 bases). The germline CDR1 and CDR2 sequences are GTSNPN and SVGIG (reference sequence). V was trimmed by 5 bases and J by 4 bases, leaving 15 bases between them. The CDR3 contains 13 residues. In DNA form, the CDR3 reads TGTGCCTGGGCGGTCCCAGGGAGGTACGAGCAGTACTTC. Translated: CAWAVPGRYEQYF.

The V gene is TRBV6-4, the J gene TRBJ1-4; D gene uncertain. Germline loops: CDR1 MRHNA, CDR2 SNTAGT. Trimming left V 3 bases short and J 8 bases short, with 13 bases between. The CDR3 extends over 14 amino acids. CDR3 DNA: TGTGCCAGCAGTGAGGGGAGGGTTGACGAAAAACTGTTTTTT. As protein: CASSEGRVDEKLFF.

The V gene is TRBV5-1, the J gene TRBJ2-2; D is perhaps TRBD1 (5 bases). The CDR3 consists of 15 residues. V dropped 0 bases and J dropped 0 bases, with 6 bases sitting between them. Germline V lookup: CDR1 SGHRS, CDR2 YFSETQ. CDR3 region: CASSLGQTNTGELFF. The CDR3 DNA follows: TGCGCCAGCAGCTTGGGACAGACGAACACCGGGGAGCTGTTTTTT.

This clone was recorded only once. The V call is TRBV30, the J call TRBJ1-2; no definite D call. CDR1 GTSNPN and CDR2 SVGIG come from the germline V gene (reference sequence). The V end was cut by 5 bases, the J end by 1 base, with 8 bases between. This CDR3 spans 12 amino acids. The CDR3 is CAWDPGNYGYTF. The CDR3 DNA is TGTGCCTGGGATCCGGGTAACTATGGCTACACCTTC. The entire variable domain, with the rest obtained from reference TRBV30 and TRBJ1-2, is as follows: SQTIHQWPATLVQPVGSPLSLECTVEGTSNPNLYWYRQAAGRGLQLLFYSVGIGQISSEVPQNLSASRPQDRQFILSSKKLLLSDSGFYLCAWDPGNYGYTFGSGTRLTVV.